These 19 T cell receptor beta chains came from one sample sequenced in a study of T cells in Graves' hyperthyroidism and ophthalmopathy. TCR beta CDR3 regions were amplified from RNA. With the HTBI primer set, the TCR CDR3 went through a first round of RT-PCR. TCRdb ran MiXCR on the multiplex PCR reads and lists one entry per CDR3 protein. Of more than 250,000 distinct CDR3 sequences detected, around 15% appear once; the ten largest clones hold roughly 31%. The sample was blood. These receptors came from a woman between 50 and 59 years old with Graves' hyperthyroidism that later progressed to Graves' ophthalmopathy.

This clonotype showed up many times. This sequence joins TRBV28 and TRBJ2-5, with D possibly TRBD1 on 5 matching bases. Trimming took 5 bases from V and 2 from J, leaving 15 bases between them. Per the germline V gene, CDR1 is MDHEN and CDR2 is SYDVKM. The CDR3 length is 15 residues. The CDR3 nucleotides read TGTGCCAGCAGTATAGGGGTCACAGGACAAGAGACCCAGTACTTC. The encoded protein is CASSIGVTGQETQYF.

The chain links TRBV11-2 to TRBJ2-5; a weak D match, TRBD2 (5 bases). The ends were cut back, 2 bases at V and 5 bases at J, with 18 bases in the middle. CDR3 length: 16 amino acids. Per the germline V gene, CDR1 is SGHAT and CDR2 is FQNNGV. In DNA form, the CDR3 reads TGTGCCAGCAGCTTAAATCACCCACAATCGGGGGAGACCCAGTACTTC. The encoded protein is CASSLNHPQSGETQYF. The full variable domain, with the rest looked up from reference TRBV11-2 and TRBJ2-5, is EAGVAQSPRYKIIEKRQSVAFWCNPISGHATLYWYQQILGQGPKLLIQFQNNGVVDDSQLPKDRFSAERLKGVDSTLKIQPAKLEDSAVYLCASSLNHPQSGETQYFGPGTRLLVL.

V gene TRBV11-1 combines with J gene TRBJ2-2; the D gene is possibly TRBD2 (6 bases). There are 14 residues in the CDR3. V gave up 6 bases and J gave up 1 base, with 9 bases separating them. Germline V gene data show CDR1 as SGHAT and CDR2 as FQDESV (reference sequence). CDR3 residues: CASRRGGNTGELFF. The DNA for the CDR3 is TGTGCCAGCAGGAGGGGAGGGAACACCGGGGAGCTGTTTTTT. The variable domain in full, with the rest retrieved from reference TRBV11-1 and TRBJ2-2, is EAEVAQSPRYKITEKSQAVAFWCDPISGHATLYWYRQILGQGPELLVQFQDESVVDDSQLPKDRFSAERLKGVDSTLKIQPAELGDSAMYLCASRRGGNTGELFFGEGSRLTVL.

This clonotype was recorded many times. The V gene is TRBV5-1, the J gene TRBJ2-1; TRBD2 matches at 12 bases. V gave up 4 bases and J gave up 4 bases; unmatched junction bases: 6. The CDR3 length is 16 residues. Germline-derived CDR1 and CDR2 are SGHRS and YFSETQ. The CDR3 protein is CASSAWTSGMYNEQFF. The CDR3 DNA reads as TGCGCCAGCAGCGCCTGGACTAGCGGGATGTACAATGAGCAGTTCTTC. The full variable domain, completed using reference TRBV5-1 and TRBJ2-1, is KAGVTQTPRYLIKTRGQQVTLSCSPISGHRSVSWYQQTPGQGLQFLFEYFSETQRNKGNFPGRFSGRQFSNSRSEMNVSTLELGDSALYLCASSAWTSGMYNEQFFGPGTRLTVL.

This clonotype was observed at least ten times. The chain uses TRBV28 and TRBJ1-1; D is unclear. V lost 2 bases, J lost 5 bases, and 12 bases lay in between. The CDR3 loop spans 14 amino acids. Germline V gene data show CDR1 as MDHEN and CDR2 as SYDVKM. CDR3 bases: TGTGCCAGCAGTTTAGCGTCCCTTGGGACTGAAGCTTTCTTT. It specifies CASSLASLGTEAFF.

This clonotype was counted many times. The CDR3 DNA reads TGCAGTGCTTGGCCCGGGCCGGACGAGCAGTACTTC. It encodes CSAWPGPDEQYF. The chain links TRBV20-1 to TRBJ2-7; D not certain. CDR3 length: 12 amino acids. CDR1 is DFQATT, CDR2 SNEGSKA, per germline (reference sequence). Trimming took off 5 bases at V and 5 bases at J, with 13 bases between the two ends.

The chain couples TRBV7-9 to TRBJ2-6; D perhaps matches TRBD2 (5 bases). Per germline, CDR1 SEHNR and CDR2 FQNEAQ (reference sequence). Trimming took 1 base from V and 0 from J, leaving 10 bases between them. There are 17 residues in the CDR3. The CDR3 reads CASSLVVGNSGANVLTF. DNA of the CDR3: TGTGCCAGCAGCTTAGTGGTCGGGAACTCTGGGGCCAACGTCCTGACTTTC.

This clonotype was counted at least ten times. V usage is TRBV20-1 and J usage is TRBJ1-2, with 8 bases matching TRBD1. Germline V gene data show CDR1 as DFQATT and CDR2 as SNEGSKA (reference sequence). The ends lost 5 bases at V and 6 bases at J; junction bases unmatched: 11. The CDR3 has 14 residues. The CDR3 protein is CSASSDRVIHGYTF. The CDR3 nucleotides read TGCAGTGCTTCCTCGGACAGGGTGATACATGGCTACACCTTC.

This clonotype was seen many times. DNA for the CDR3: TGTGCCAGCAGTGACGGACTAGCGGAGTACAATGAGCAGTTCTTC. Residues: CASSDGLAEYNEQFF. The V call is TRBV6-4, the J call TRBJ2-1, with TRBD2 matching over 10 bases. The J segment lost 4 bases and the V segment lost 2 bases, leaving 2 bases of the junction unmatched. Germline V lookup: CDR1 MRHNA, CDR2 SNTAGT. The length of the CDR3 is 15 residues.

The J gene is TRBJ2-3, the V gene TRBV2, with 11 bases that match TRBD2. V lost 3 bases, J lost 3 bases, and 2 bases stayed unmatched. CDR3 size: 15 residues. The V gene's germline CDR1 is SNHLY and CDR2 FYNNEI. CDR3 amino acids: CASSDGTSGTDTQYF. The CDR3 bases are TGTGCCAGCAGTGATGGGACTAGCGGAACAGATACGCAGTATTTT.

The chain recombines TRBV28 with TRBJ2-7; 7 positions match TRBD1. Per the germline V gene, CDR1 is MDHEN and CDR2 is SYDVKM. V lost 2 bases and J lost 2; bases outside the gene matches: 3. CDR3 size: 14 residues. CDR3 loop: CASSLDRDPYEQYF. The CDR3 DNA reads TGTGCCAGCAGTTTAGACAGGGACCCCTACGAGCAGTACTTC.

This chain links TRBV20-1 with TRBJ1-1, with D perhaps matching TRBD1 (5 bases). This CDR3 contains 14 residues. Between the trimmed V and J ends, which lost 5 bases and 0 bases, there was a span of 13 bases. In germline, CDR1 is DFQATT, CDR2 SNEGSKA (reference sequence). CDR3 DNA: TGCAGTGCTGGGGGGATTGGGATGAACACTGAAGCTTTCTTT. Protein: CSAGGIGMNTEAFF.

This clonotype came up a few times. The V call is TRBV5-1, the J call TRBJ1-3; D is undetermined. This CDR3 contains 15 residues. V lost 0 bases and J 6 bases, leaving 13 bases between the germline ends. Per germline, CDR1 SGHRS and CDR2 YFSETQ. The CDR3 is CASSLGGAEENTIYF. The CDR3 DNA reads TGCGCCAGCAGCTTGGGGGGAGCCGAGGAAAACACCATATATTTT.

On this clonotype: A much larger clone differs from this one at a single base, so this may be a read error. The rearrangement joins TRBV5-1 to TRBJ2-7, with D perhaps matching TRBD2 (5 bases). Germline CDR1 SGHRS, CDR2 YFSETQ. This CDR3 contains 15 residues. V was trimmed by 4 bases and J by 3 bases, leaving 17 bases between them. The CDR3 sequence: CASSNSWRGIYEQYF. Here the CDR3 DNA reads TGCGCCAGCAGCAACAGCTGGAGAGGGATCTACGAGCAGTACTTC.

Turning to this clonotype: A much larger clone lies one base from this, so it may be a read error. The rearrangement links TRBV5-1 to TRBJ2-4; D may correspond to TRBD1 or TRBD2 (5 bases each). The CDR3 covers 17 residues. Germline V gives CDR1 SGHRS, CDR2 YFSETQ. The ends were cut back, 0 bases at V and 1 base at J, with 14 bases in the middle. CDR3 nucleotide sequence: TGCGCCAGCAGCTTGGGGGACGGGGAATGGGCCAAAAACATTCAGTACTTC. Protein: CASSLGDGEWAKNIQYF.

The chain carries TRBV28 and TRBJ2-3; possibly TRBD2 for D (7 bases). The germline CDR1 and CDR2 sequences are MDHEN and SYDVKM. Trimming removed 3 bases at V and 5 bases at J, with 15 bases between. The CDR3 length is 15 residues. The CDR3 here is CASSFGGAQVDTQYF. CDR3 bases: TGTGCCAGCAGTTTTGGGGGGGCCCAGGTAGATACGCAGTATTTT.

This chain joins TRBV28 and TRBJ1-1, with 8 bases that match TRBD1. There are 13 residues in the CDR3. CDR1 and CDR2 from the germline V gene are MDHEN and SYDVKM. The V gene end was trimmed by 8 bases and the J gene end by 5 bases; junction bases not matched to a gene: 7. This chain's CDR3 is CASAEDRETEAFF. CDR3 sequence (DNA): TGTGCCAGCGCGGAGGACAGGGAGACTGAAGCTTTCTTT.

This clonotype was recorded many times. The chain carries TRBV29-1 and TRBJ2-5; 7 nucleotides match TRBD1. There are 12 residues in the CDR3. J was trimmed by 1 base and V by 5 bases; bases with no gene match: 1. Looked up from germline, CDR1 is SQVTM and CDR2 is ANQGSEA. The CDR3, as DNA: TGCAGCGTTAGGGACAGCCAAGAGACCCAGTACTTC. The encoded protein is CSVRDSQETQYF.

The chain recombines TRBV4-1 with TRBJ1-5, with 9 bases aligning to TRBD1. With V trimmed by 4 bases and J by 3 bases, 10 bases remained unmatched. Germline loops: CDR1 MGHRA, CDR2 YSYEKL. The CDR3 covers 17 residues. The CDR3 spells CASSPSLTGGYNQPQHF. CDR3 sequence (DNA): TGCGCCAGCAGCCCTTCCTTGACAGGGGGATACAATCAGCCCCAGCATTTT.